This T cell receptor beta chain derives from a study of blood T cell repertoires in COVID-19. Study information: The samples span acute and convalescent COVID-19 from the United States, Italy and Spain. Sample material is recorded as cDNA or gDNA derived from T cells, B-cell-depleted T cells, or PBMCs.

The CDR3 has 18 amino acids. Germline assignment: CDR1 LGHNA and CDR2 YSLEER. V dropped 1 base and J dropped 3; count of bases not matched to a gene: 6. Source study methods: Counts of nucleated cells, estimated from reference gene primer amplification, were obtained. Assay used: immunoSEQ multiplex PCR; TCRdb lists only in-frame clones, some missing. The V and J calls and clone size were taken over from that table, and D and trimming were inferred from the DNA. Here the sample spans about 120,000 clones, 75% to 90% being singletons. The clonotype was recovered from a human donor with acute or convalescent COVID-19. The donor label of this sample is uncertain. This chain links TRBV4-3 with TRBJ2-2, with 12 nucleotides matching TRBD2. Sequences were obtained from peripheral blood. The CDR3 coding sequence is TGCGCCAGCAGCCAAGCGAGGACTAGCGGGGCGCACACCGGGGAGCTGTTTTTT. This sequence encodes CASSQARTSGAHTGELFF.